The sample holds a few counts of the clone carrying this T cell receptor (beta chain). Antigen: not known. In the authors' methods: Clinicopathological groups differed in CDR3, with these differences serving to build a distant-metastasis classifier for papillary thyroid cancer. Through MiXCR, TCRdb re-clonotyped the PCR reads. The V and J calls, along with clone size, are taken from TCRdb and not from the paper's own processing. The table has 7,500 to 9,500 clones, roughly 25% seen once. The CDR3 is made up of 14 amino acids. With 0 bases clipped from V and 7 bases from J, the junction kept 5 bases outside the gene matches. In germline, CDR1 is MNHEY, CDR2 SVGAGI. None of the patients had undergone any treatment ahead of thyroid surgery. These data originate in a study of metastatic and nonmetastatic thyroid tumors. About the research overall: Malignant and benign thyroid patients had repertoires compared in peripheral blood and tumor or nodule tissue.

The study, taken as a whole, reports: Reported TCR beta diversity, measured in blood and tumor, was significantly higher for malignant thyroid tumors than for benign nodules.

The chain joins TRBV6-5 to TRBJ2-7; 8 positions match TRBD1. This TCR came from a female donor with papillary thyroid cancer or a benign thyroid nodule (not recorded which). Some clones in this sample may be carry-over from other donors' samples. Sequences were obtained from adjacent normal tissue. Here the CDR3 DNA reads TGTGCCAGCAGTTACTCGGGACAGGTCTTGGAGCAGTACTTC. Amino acids: CASSYSGQVLEQYF.